This TCR beta chain was profiled in a study of circulating CD8 cells and anti-PD-1 response in melanoma. Study overall: Patients received intravenous nivolumab, 3 mg/kg, every 2 weeks.

The QIAseq Immune Repertoire TCR panel built the libraries from roughly 16 ng of total RNA. TCRdb ran MiXCR on the reads and lists one entry per CDR3 protein. Of 1,200 or so distinct CDR3 sequences in the sample, 11% were seen once. By share, this clonotype counts as medium-sized. No antigen is known for it. Live CD3+CD8+TCRalphabeta+ cells were sorted into four subsets by PD-1 and/or TIGIT. This CDR3 has 11 amino acids. Germline CDR1 KGHDR, CDR2 SFDVKD. V gave up 10 bases and J gave up 3 bases, with 8 bases separating them. Overall study results and limits: At M1, fewer than 8% of TRB clonotypes appeared in multiple subsets.

The chain uses TRBV24-1 and TRBJ1-1; D is unresolved. The source was CD8+ T cells from PBMCs, collected at baseline or after one month of anti-PD-1 therapy (not recorded which). The receptor was derived from a human donor with melanoma. The CDR3 spells CATLRYTEAFF. The CDR3 nucleotides read TGTGCCACGCTCCGTTACACTGAAGCTTTCTTT.